The entry that follows covers one TCR beta chain sequence. Following RNA extraction, reverse transcription yielded cDNA that acted as the sequencing template. Using immunoSEQ multiplex PCR, the repertoire was profiled, and TCRdb retains in-frame clones only, with some absent. Among under 250,000 clones, 50% to 60% were seen once, and the ten largest hold under 0.5%. The CDR3 extends over 15 amino acids. Losses at the gene ends were 4 bases for V and 2 bases for J; bases not matched to a gene: 7. Per germline, CDR1 MGHRA and CDR2 YSYEKL. The data were taken from a study of CD8+ T cells in alopecia areata.

The clonotype comes from a human donor with alopecia areata. The V call is TRBV4-1, the J call TRBJ2-7; TRBD1 matches 8 bases. The sample was CD4+ T cells sorted from blood, taken at week 0. CDR3 amino acids: CASSPRTGLTYEQYF. In DNA form, the CDR3 reads TGCGCCAGCAGCCCCCGGACAGGGCTAACCTACGAGCAGTACTTC.